These T cell receptor beta chains were read from a single sample in a study of blood T cell repertoires in COVID-19. The method was immunoSEQ multiplex PCR; TCRdb's version includes in-frame clones alone and lacks a portion of them. The sample includes 90,000 to 120,000 clones, 80% to 90% seen only once; the top ten take about 30%. Sequences were obtained from peripheral blood. The receptors were sampled from a woman of 80 years or more with acute or convalescent COVID-19. Both conserved end residues are part of each CDR3. D genes are given only for firm matches. Clone sizes are given selectively: once, few, many, or a class where the clone is expanded.

clone size	V gene	J gene	CDR3 length	D gene	CDR3 DNA	CDR3 protein
.	TRBV28	TRBJ1-1	16	.	TGTGCCAGCAGTTTCAGTACAGGGCGAGGTGACACTGAAGCTTTCTTT	CASSFSTGRGDTEAFF
.	TRBV6-6	TRBJ1-4	15	TRBD1	TGTGCCAGCAGTCCGGCGGGGACAGGGGAGGAAAAACTGTTTTTT	CASSPAGTGEEKLFF
.	TRBV30	TRBJ1-1	11	TRBD1	TGTGCCTGGATCGGACAGGATCGAGCTTTCTTT	CAWIGQDRAFF
.	TRBV10-2	TRBJ1-2	12	.	TGCGCCAGCAGTGATAGTAGTCGTGGCTACACCTTC	CASSDSSRGYTF
once	TRBV30	TRBJ2-3	14	.	TGTGCCTGGAGTGTACTCGAGCAGGCAGATACGCAGTATTTT	CAWSVLEQADTQYF
.	TRBV11-2	TRBJ2-5	13	.	TGTGCCAGCAGCTTAGGGACAGCAGAGACCCAGTACTTC	CASSLGTAETQYF
.	TRBV5-1	TRBJ2-3	16	TRBD2	TGCGCCAGCAGCCCCGCCGGGGGGGGAAGCACAGATACGCAGTATTTT	CASSPAGGGSTDTQYF
.	TRBV18	TRBJ2-5	16	TRBD2	TGTGCCAGCTCACCACCAAACGGGGGGGCCGGAGAGACCCAGTACTTC	CASSPPNGGAGETQYF
.	TRBV27	TRBJ2-3	16	TRBD2	TGTGCCAGCAACAAAGCGGCGGGGGGATACACAGATACGCAGTATTTT	CASNKAAGGYTDTQYF
.	TRBV18	TRBJ2-3	16	.	TGTGCCAGCTCACCACTTGTGGGCCCAAGCACAGATACGCAGTATTTT	CASSPLVGPSTDTQYF
.	TRBV5-6	TRBJ1-2	12	TRBD1	TGTGCCAGCGGAGACAGGGTCTATGGCTACACCTTC	CASGDRVYGYTF
.	TRBV4-1	TRBJ1-5	13	TRBD1	TGCGCCAGCAGCACAGGGGTCTGGCAGCCCCAGCATTTT	CASSTGVWQPQHF
.	TRBV10-3	TRBJ1-1	14	TRBD1	TGTGCCATCAGTGTAGGGACAGTGAACACTGAAGCTTTCTTT	CAISVGTVNTEAFF
.	TRBV9	TRBJ2-1	15	.	TGTGCCAGCAGCGTAGAAGCGGGTCCCTCGGGGGAGCAGTTCTTC	CASSVEAGPSGEQFF
once	TRBV24-1	TRBJ2-3	15	TRBD1	TGTGCCACCAGCCTGGGACAGAGACACACAGATACGCAGTATTTT	CATSLGQRHTDTQYF
.	TRBV5-6	TRBJ1-6	14	.	TGTGCCAGCAGCTTGGCCGGGTCCCCTTCACCCCTCCACTTT	CASSLAGSPSPLHF
.	TRBV12-3/TRBV12-4	TRBJ2-5	12	.	TGTGCCAGCAGATTCGCAGGGGAGACCCAGTACTTC	CASRFAGETQYF
once	TRBV7-9	TRBJ2-3	16	TRBD2	TGTGCCAGCAGCTTAATCACTAGCGGGGGTCCGTATCCGCAGTATTTT	CASSLITSGGPYPQYF
.	TRBV11-2	TRBJ2-2	14	.	TGTGCCAGCAGCCTTCAAACTAGCCCCGGGGAGCTGTTTTTT	CASSLQTSPGELFF
.	TRBV18	TRBJ2-7	14	TRBD1	TGTGCCAGCTCACCTGAACAGGGGTCCTACGAGCAGTACTTC	CASSPEQGSYEQYF
.	TRBV6-6	TRBJ1-5	15	.	TGTGCCAGCAGTAGGGTCGGAGGAGGCAATCAGCCCCAGCATTTT	CASSRVGGGNQPQHF
.	TRBV24-1	TRBJ1-6	17	.	TGTGCCACCAGTGATTTAAGGGAGGAGTCCTATAATTCACCCCTCCACTTT	CATSDLREESYNSPLHF
.	TRBV5-1	TRBJ2-5	14	.	TGCGCCAGCAGCTCGACACATGCAACGGAGACCCAGTACTTC	CASSSTHATETQYF
.	TRBV30	TRBJ1-2	11	TRBD1	TGTGCTGGACAGGGAGGCTATGGCTACACCTTC	CAGQGGYGYTF
.	TRBV7-8	TRBJ2-1	15	TRBD2	TGTGCCAGCAGCTACTGGACTAGCGGGGCCAATGAGCAGTTCTTC	CASSYWTSGANEQFF
.	TRBV27	TRBJ2-2	14	.	TGTGCCAGCAGTTTATTGAGGAACACCGGGGAGCTGTTTTTT	CASSLLRNTGELFF
.	TRBV28	TRBJ1-3	14	.	TGTGCCAGCAGTTTTCTCTTCTCTGGAAACACCATATATTTT	CASSFLFSGNTIYF
.	TRBV6-5	TRBJ1-1	13	.	TGTGCCAGCAGTACATTCTCGAACACTGAAGCTTTCTTT	CASSTFSNTEAFF
.	TRBV20-1	TRBJ1-1	11	.	TGCAGTGCTGGGGCCCAGAGTGGGGCTTTCTTT	CSAGAQSGAFF
.	TRBV6-2/TRBV6-3	TRBJ1-5	15	TRBD1	TGTGCCAGCAGTTACTACAGGGGAAGCAATCAGCCCCAGCATTTT	CASSYYRGSNQPQHF
.	TRBV6-5	TRBJ2-5	13	TRBD1	TGTGCCAGCGCGACAGGGGCTGGAGAGACCCAGTACTTC	CASATGAGETQYF
.	TRBV5-6	TRBJ1-1	13	.	TGTGCCAGCAGCTCTGGCAGGGGAATTGAAGCTTTCTTT	CASSSGRGIEAFF
.	TRBV7-9	TRBJ2-1	13	.	TGTGCCAGCAGCCCCCCACCGGGGAATGAGCAGTTCTTC	CASSPPPGNEQFF
.	TRBV2	TRBJ2-1	16	TRBD1	TGTGCCAGCAGCAAAAGGGGGCCTAGCTCCTACAATGAGCAGTTCTTC	CASSKRGPSSYNEQFF
once	TRBV19	TRBJ1-6	14	.	TGTGCCAGTAGTATAGCGGGGGGGGGTTCACCCCTCCACTTT	CASSIAGGGSPLHF
.	TRBV3-1/TRBV3-2	TRBJ2-2	15	TRBD1	TGTGCCAGCAGCCAAGGGACAGGGCGCACCGGGGAGCTGTTTTTT	CASSQGTGRTGELFF
.	TRBV5-4	TRBJ2-5	14	.	TGTGCCAGCAGCTTAGCAAGCGTTGGAGAGACCCAGTACTTC	CASSLASVGETQYF
.	TRBV6-5	TRBJ1-2	12	.	TGTGCCAGCAGTTATGGGGGGAAAGGCTACACCTTC	CASSYGGKGYTF
.	TRBV10-3	TRBJ1-2	14	.	TGTGCCATCAGTGATCTGGGGCCGTCGTATGGCTACACCTTC	CAISDLGPSYGYTF
.	TRBV7-6	TRBJ1-1	13	.	TGTGCCAGCAGCCCTGGCGGAAACACTGAAGCTTTCTTT	CASSPGGNTEAFF
.	TRBV5-1	TRBJ2-5	14	.	TGCGCCAGCAGCCCGTGGACTAAGGAAGAGACCCAGTACTTC	CASSPWTKEETQYF
.	TRBV28	TRBJ1-2	12	.	TGTGCCAGCAGTTGGAGGGCCTATGGCTACACCTTC	CASSWRAYGYTF
.	TRBV10-3	TRBJ1-5	15	.	TGTGCCATCAGTGAGCGGGGGTATAGCAATCAGCCCCAGCATTTT	CAISERGYSNQPQHF
once	TRBV4-1	TRBJ2-7	15	TRBD2	TGCGCCAGCAGCCCGGGAGGAAGGGCCTTCGGCGAGCAGTACTTC	CASSPGGRAFGEQYF
once	TRBV28	TRBJ1-2	15	.	TGTGCCAGCAGTTTATTCGGGGGGCCTAACTATGGCTACACCTTC	CASSLFGGPNYGYTF
once	TRBV5-1	TRBJ2-2	14	.	TGCGCCAGCAGCTGGAGGAGGGACACCGGGGAGCTGTTTTTT	CASSWRRDTGELFF
.	TRBV4-3	TRBJ1-2	15	.	TGCGCCAGCAGCCAAACAGGACAGCTCTACTATGGCTACACCTTC	CASSQTGQLYYGYTF
.	TRBV19	TRBJ1-2	13	.	TGTGCCAGTCGACAAAAATCTAACTATGGCTACACCTTC	CASRQKSNYGYTF
.	TRBV30	TRBJ1-3	16	.	TGTGCCTGGAGTCCTTCCTGGGGGGGCCCTGGAAACACCATATATTTT	CAWSPSWGGPGNTIYF
.	TRBV25-1	TRBJ2-7	17	TRBD1	TGTGCCAGCAGTGAGATTCCCCTCCGGGACAGGGACTACGAGCAGTACTTC	CASSEIPLRDRDYEQYF
.	TRBV9	TRBJ1-6	15	TRBD1	TGTGCCAGCAGCGCGTCCGGGACAGCTAATTCACCCCTCCACTTT	CASSASGTANSPLHF
.	TRBV10-3	TRBJ1-2	16	.	TGTGCCATCAGTGACCCCGTGGGAGCGTACAACTATGGCTACACCTTC	CAISDPVGAYNYGYTF
.	TRBV10-3	TRBJ1-2	13	TRBD1	TGTGCCATCAGTGGCGGGACAGGCGGTGGCTACACCTTC	CAISGGTGGGYTF
.	TRBV3-1/TRBV3-2	TRBJ1-2	15	TRBD1	TGTGCCAGCAGCCACACGGGACAGTTCGTTTGGGGCTACACCTTC	CASSHTGQFVWGYTF
.	TRBV19	TRBJ2-5	15	.	TGTGCCAGTAGTGATCTTCGTCGGGAGCAAGAGACCCAGTACTTC	CASSDLRREQETQYF
.	TRBV24-1	TRBJ2-3	14	TRBD1	TGTGCCACCTCTACGACAGGGGAAGCACATACGCAGTATTTT	CATSTTGEAHTQYF
once	TRBV27	TRBJ1-6	15	.	TGTGCCAGCAGTTTAATCCAGGGCGACTTTTCACCCCTCCACTTT	CASSLIQGDFSPLHF
.	TRBV29-1	TRBJ2-5	12	TRBD2	TGCAGCGTTCTAGCGGGGGTAGAGACCCAGTACTTC	CSVLAGVETQYF
.	TRBV10-3	TRBJ2-2	15	TRBD2	TGTGCCATCAGTCCCGGGACTAGGAACACCGGGGAGCTGTTTTTT	CAISPGTRNTGELFF
.	TRBV30	TRBJ1-2	12	.	TGTGCCTGGAGTGGGTGGGGGCTGGGCTACACCTTC	CAWSGWGLGYTF